The entry that follows covers one T cell receptor (beta chain) sequence. The junction departs from the called germline gene at one end, perhaps through a read error. In TCRdb, the 5' RACE reads were re-called with MiXCR into one record per CDR3 protein. Among roughly 160,000 distinct CDR3 sequences, around a tenth were seen once, and the ten largest hold roughly 3.8%. This entry is derived from a study of T-cell memory formation after mild COVID-19. This CDR3 spans 15 amino acids. Germline CDR1 is GTSNPN and CDR2 is SVGIG (reference sequence). The sequence was obtained from a man aged 18 to 29 who had mild COVID-19 (a few samples of this study predate the infection). Cell type and time point are not known. Sequencing was performed on PBMCs or a T cell subset sorted from them (not recorded which). V usage is TRBV30 and J usage is TRBJ2-5, with D perhaps being TRBD1 or TRBD2 (6 bases each). The DNA for the CDR3 is TGTGCCTGGGGGTTTCTGGGGGGCAACCAATGGACCCATTACTTC. Translated, it gives CAWGFLGGNQWTHYF.